A selection of T cell receptor beta chains follows, all from one sample in a study of T-cell reconstitution after alpha-beta-depleted transplantation in children. MiXCR, run by TCRdb on the PCR reads, gives a single entry per CDR3 protein. Of about 540,000 distinct CDR3 sequences detected, 15% to 20% appear once; the ten largest clones hold 3.3%. The sample here was PBMCs from the stem cell graft donor, taken from the stem cell graft. These receptors came from a human donor who donated a stem cell graft to a child with acute lymphoblastic leukemia. Each CDR3 is given with its conserved first and last residue. D genes are given only for firm matches. Clone size is given for some rows only: seen once, a few or many times, or a class if the clone is expanded.

>few|TRBV20-1|TRBJ1-1|TRBD1
CSAGTGVNTEAFF
TGCAGTGCTGGGACAGGCGTTAACACTGAAGCTTTCTTT
>NA|TRBV6-4|TRBJ1-1|TRBD1
CASSDGQEHTEAFF
TGTGCCAGCAGTGACGGACAGGAGCACACTGAAGCTTTCTTT
>NA|TRBV27|TRBJ2-3|TRBD2
CASSFTLAGGPNTQYF
TGTGCCAGCAGTTTTACTCTAGCGGGAGGGCCGAATACGCAGTATTTT
>NA|TRBV29-1|TRBJ2-7|NA
CSVEAGYYEQYF
TGCAGCGTTGAGGCAGGTTATTACGAGCAGTACTTC
>NA|TRBV7-2|TRBJ2-7|NA
CASTPIREGEQYF
TGTGCCAGCACCCCCATAAGGGAAGGCGAGCAGTACTTC
>few|TRBV20-1|TRBJ2-7|NA
CSALRGRYEQYF
TGCAGTGCCCTCCGGGGGCGCTACGAGCAGTACTTC
>NA|TRBV4-1|TRBJ2-2|TRBD2
CASSPTSGRARELFF
TGCGCCAGCAGCCCGACTAGCGGGAGGGCCCGGGAGCTGTTTTTT
>many|TRBV5-1|TRBJ1-1|TRBD1
CASSPGQGGTEAFF
TGTGCCAGCAGCCCTGGACAGGGTGGCACTGAAGCTTTCTTT
>NA|TRBV27|TRBJ2-5|TRBD2
CASPKRERETQYF
TGTGCCAGCCCTAAGCGGGAGCGGGAGACCCAGTACTTC
>NA|TRBV5-6|TRBJ2-7|NA
CASSFLANEQYF
TGTGCCAGCAGCTTCTTAGCGAACGAGCAGTACTTC
>few|TRBV5-5|TRBJ1-5|NA
CASSLAAGVNQPQHF
TGTGCCAGCAGCTTGGCGGCAGGGGTAAATCAGCCCCAGCATTTT
>many|TRBV24-1|TRBJ2-5|NA
CATSDRGETQYF
TGTGCCACCAGTGACAGGGGAGAGACCCAGTACTTC
>NA|TRBV5-1|TRBJ2-7|TRBD1
CASSPDAQGVYEQYF
TGCGCCAGCAGCCCAGACGCACAGGGGGTATACGAGCAGTACTTC
>NA|TRBV6-2/TRBV6-3|TRBJ2-3|NA
CASSYSDEGQDTQYF
TGTGCCAGCAGTTACTCAGACGAGGGCCAAGATACGCAGTATTTT
>NA|TRBV27|TRBJ1-2|NA
CASSLFGKSYGYTF
TGTGCCAGCAGTTTATTTGGGAAAAGCTATGGCTACACCTTC
>many|TRBV29-1|TRBJ1-2|NA
CSVDYGYTF
TGCAGCGTCGACTATGGCTACACCTTC
>once|TRBV2|TRBJ1-5|NA
CASSEADFYQPQHF
TGTGCCAGCAGTGAGGCTGATTTTTATCAGCCCCAGCATTTT
>many|TRBV4-2|TRBJ2-4|TRBD2
CASSQDSSGRAKNIQYF
TGTGCCAGCAGCCAAGATTCGAGCGGGAGGGCCAAAAACATTCAGTACTTC
>few|TRBV5-1|TRBJ1-5|NA
CASSEDSGQPQHF
TGCGCCAGCAGCGAGGACAGCGGGCAGCCCCAGCATTTT
>few|TRBV5-1|TRBJ2-6|TRBD1
CASSLWGATGAGANVLTF
TGCGCCAGCAGCTTGTGGGGTGCCACAGGGGCTGGGGCCAACGTCCTGACTTTC
>NA|TRBV12-3/TRBV12-4|TRBJ2-7|NA
CASSFYRGGTYEQYF
TGTGCCAGCAGTTTTTACAGGGGGGGTACCTACGAGCAGTACTTC
>NA|TRBV3-1|TRBJ2-1|NA
CASSQPVQGGSSYNEQFF
TGTGCCAGCAGCCAACCCGTTCAAGGCGGAAGCTCCTACAATGAGCAGTTCTTC
>few|TRBV29-1|TRBJ1-2|NA
CSVAGASSNGYTF
TGCAGCGTTGCTGGGGCTTCCTCTAATGGCTACACCTTC
>many|TRBV5-1|TRBJ2-1|NA
CASSLDYYNEQFF
TGCGCCAGCAGCTTGGATTACTACAATGAGCAGTTCTTC
>few|TRBV10-3|TRBJ2-3|NA
CAISPAGTDTQYF
TGTGCCATCAGTCCAGCGGGCACAGATACGCAGTATTTT
>few|TRBV2|TRBJ1-2|TRBD1
CASSLRGGGGYTF
TGTGCCAGCAGTCTCAGGGGGGGCGGTGGCTACACCTTC
>few|TRBV12-3/TRBV12-4|TRBJ2-2|TRBD1
CASSPRTGNTGELFF
TGTGCCAGCAGTCCCCGGACAGGGAACACCGGGGAGCTGTTTTTT
>NA|TRBV5-1|TRBJ2-1|NA
CASSTGLSGEQFF
TGCGCCAGCAGCACGGGACTCTCGGGGGAGCAGTTCTTC
>NA|TRBV29-1|TRBJ2-1|TRBD2
CSTIRGTSVFPTNEQFF
TGCAGCACCATTCGCGGGACTAGCGTCTTCCCCACGAATGAGCAGTTCTTC
>few|TRBV20-1|TRBJ1-5|NA
CSARDRDPYSNQPQHF
TGCAGTGCTAGAGATAGGGACCCTTATAGCAATCAGCCCCAGCATTTT
>few|TRBV7-9|TRBJ1-4|NA
CASSLGRRGSTNEKLFF
TGTGCCAGCAGCTTAGGAAGGAGGGGATCAACTAATGAAAAACTGTTTTTT
>NA|TRBV4-1|TRBJ2-3|TRBD2
CASRRAGSIDTQYF
TGCGCCAGCAGGCGAGCGGGGTCTATCGATACGCAGTATTTT
>NA|TRBV27|TRBJ2-7|NA
CASSLQGTISYEQYF
TGTGCCAGCAGTTTACAAGGGACAATCTCCTACGAGCAGTACTTC
>few|TRBV20-1|TRBJ1-1|TRBD1
CSATTGGPNTEAFF
TGCAGTGCTACAACAGGGGGCCCGAACACTGAAGCTTTCTTT
>NA|TRBV10-3|TRBJ1-5|NA
CAISVGGNQPQHF
TGTGCCATCAGTGTCGGCGGCAATCAGCCCCAGCATTTT
>few|TRBV7-9|TRBJ2-2|TRBD2
CASSLATSGSTGELFF
TGTGCCAGCAGCTTAGCTACTAGCGGATCCACCGGGGAGCTGTTTTTT
>many|TRBV7-2|TRBJ2-7|TRBD2
CASSPHGGRAYEQYF
TGTGCCAGCAGCCCCCACGGCGGGAGGGCCTACGAGCAGTACTTC
>NA|TRBV20-1|TRBJ2-5|TRBD2
CSAYWTSGRFGTQYF
TGCAGTGCTTACTGGACTAGCGGGAGGTTTGGGACCCAGTACTTC
>few|TRBV2|TRBJ2-2|TRBD2
CASSEWPGLATGELFF
TGTGCCAGCAGTGAATGGCCGGGACTAGCGACCGGGGAGCTGTTTTTT
>NA|TRBV10-3|TRBJ1-5|NA
CAISPVFGRDVWSNQPQHF
TGTGCCATCAGTCCAGTCTTCGGCAGGGATGTATGGAGCAATCAGCCCCAGCATTTT
>few|TRBV7-9|TRBJ2-7|NA
CASSPLTSRHDEQYF
TGTGCCAGCAGCCCACTGACTAGTAGGCATGACGAGCAGTACTTC
>NA|TRBV20-1|TRBJ2-1|NA
CSAREAGAGENEQFF
TGCAGTGCTAGAGAGGCGGGAGCAGGGGAAAATGAGCAGTTCTTC
>NA|TRBV7-9|TRBJ1-5|TRBD1
CASTSGQGNNQPQHF
TGTGCCAGCACCAGTGGACAGGGGAACAATCAGCCCCAGCATTTT
>NA|TRBV3-1|TRBJ2-1|TRBD2
CASSPPLAGSYNEQFF
TGTGCCAGCAGCCCCCCCCTAGCGGGCTCCTACAATGAGCAGTTCTTC
>NA|TRBV19|TRBJ2-7|TRBD1
CASSIGQGRSSYEQYF
TGTGCCAGTAGTATCGGACAGGGAAGGAGCTCCTACGAGCAGTACTTC
>NA|TRBV6-1|TRBJ2-5|TRBD2
CASSLGLAGGETRYF
TGTGCCAGCAGTCTCGGACTAGCGGGAGGGGAGACCCGGTACTTC
>NA|TRBV10-3|TRBJ2-1|NA
CAIGLSGSSYNEQFF
TGTGCCATCGGACTATCGGGGAGCTCCTACAATGAGCAGTTCTTC
>once|TRBV4-1|TRBJ2-2|TRBD2
CASSRTGTSYTGELFF
TGCGCCAGCAGCCGCACCGGGACTAGCTACACCGGGGAGCTGTTTTTT
>NA|TRBV5-1|TRBJ2-1|NA
CASSLAEGFDEQFF
TGCGCCAGCAGCTTGGCGGAGGGGTTCGATGAGCAGTTCTTC
>many|TRBV6-2/TRBV6-3|TRBJ2-7|NA
CASSYVPYEQYF
TGTGCCAGCAGTTACGTCCCCTACGAGCAGTACTTC
>NA|TRBV12-3/TRBV12-4|TRBJ2-1|NA
CASILLGGNRDEQFF
TGTGCCAGCATCCTCCTGGGGGGTAACAGGGATGAGCAGTTCTTC
>few|TRBV12-3/TRBV12-4|TRBJ2-7|TRBD2
CASSPQREGSYEQYF
TGTGCCAGCAGCCCCCAGCGGGAGGGCTCCTACGAGCAGTACTTC
>few|TRBV25-1|TRBJ1-2|NA
CASKEGPYGYTF
TGTGCCAGCAAAGAGGGGCCCTATGGCTACACCTTC
>NA|TRBV6-1|TRBJ1-4|NA
CASNRGTPGNEKLFF
TGTGCCAGCAACCGAGGGACACCGGGTAATGAAAAACTGTTTTTT